This T cell receptor (beta chain) stems from a study of vaccination effects on CD4 cells after COVID-19. Study background: Post-vaccine specimens arrived a median 72 days past the second dose. Study results and limitations: Within healthy vaccinees, only 1 of 255 vaccine-induced clones displayed cross-reactivity with common cold coronaviruses.

Viral peptide pool expansion of antigen-specific CD4+ T cells preceded sequencing in the ViraFEST assay. An approximately 10-day culture period preceded the isolation of CD4+ T cells. The vaccine given was either BNT162b2 or mRNA-1273, in two doses. Sequencing used immunoSEQ multiplex PCR; TCRdb keeps in-frame clones, though not all of them. The table has 35,000 to 45,000 clones, 82% seen once. A word on this clone: Its specificity is not known.

Looked up from germline, CDR1 is LNHDA and CDR2 is SQIVND (reference sequence). This CDR3 is built from 14 residues. Trimming pared 7 bases from V and 3 bases from J, leaving 16 bases between. V gene TRBV19 combines with J gene TRBJ2-7, with D possibly TRBD1 on 6 matching bases. The sample consisted of CD4+ T cells from PBMCs cultured with HCoV-NL63 spike peptides, taken after COVID-19 vaccination. The TCR originated in a human donor who received a COVID-19 vaccine. Some clones in this sample may be carry-over from other donors' samples. CDR3 loop: CASIPTHRDYEQYV. For the CDR3, the DNA is TGTGCCAGTATTCCCACGCACAGGGACTACGAGCAGTACGTC.